This T cell receptor beta chain was documented in a study of cytomegalovirus exposure and HLA in healthy donors. General study results and limits: A link between a missense DCLRE1C variant and TCR beta V- and J-gene trimming emerged from a later analysis. Cytomegalovirus-associated TCR beta chains were listed, numbering more than 150.

A multiplex PCR was run with 60 Vbeta primers and 13 Jbeta primers. Profiled with immunoSEQ multiplex PCR; TCRdb holds only in-frame clones, not every one. The sample carries under 200,000 clones, 80% to 85% recorded once. Points on this clone: Antigen specificity is unknown.

This CDR3 region has 14 residues. Germline CDR1 reads PRHDT; CDR2 reads FYEKMQ (reference sequence). Trimming removed 0 bases from V and 5 bases from J, with 10 bases in between. Nominal health characterized the donors when sampled, though unrecorded immune exposures were likely. Sequencing was done on a sample of PBMCs. The chain carries TRBV13 and TRBJ1-2; D gene uncertain. The origin of this receptor is a male donor in good health and CMV-seropositive. CDR3 coding DNA: TGTGCCAGCAGCTTAGGGGAGGGCGGATATGGCTACACCTTC. It encodes CASSLGEGGYGYTF.